The 13 T cell receptor beta chains below all came from one sample that was sequenced in a study of T cell responses to AZD1222 COVID-19 vaccine. Measured with immunoSEQ multiplex PCR; TCRdb has only the in-frame clones, and not every one. The data show some 150,000 clones, approximately 89% seen once. Specimen: peripheral blood, collected 28 days after the second AZD1222 dose. These receptors all stem from an adult who received the AZD1222 COVID-19 vaccine.

V usage is TRBV7-3 and J usage is TRBJ2-3, with TRBD2 identical over 14 bases. Germline loops: CDR1 SGHTA, CDR2 FQGTGA. The CDR3 extends over 16 amino acids. Trimming cost V 4 bases and J 5 bases; bases outside gene matches: 5. This chain's CDR3 is CASSSGLAGAGDTQYF. The CDR3 DNA reads TGTGCCAGCAGCTCGGGACTAGCGGGAGCGGGAGATACGCAGTATTTT. Filled out from reference TRBV7-3 and TRBJ2-3, the complete variable domain reads GAGVSQTPSNKVTEKGKYVELRCDPISGHTALYWYRQSLGQGPEFLIYFQGTGAADDSGLPNDRFFAVRPEGSVSTLKIQRTERGDSAVYLCASSSGLAGAGDTQYFGPGTRLTVL.

This clone appeared a single time. V gene TRBV29-1 combines with J gene TRBJ2-1; unclear D gene. The CDR3 spans 11 residues. In germline, CDR1 is SQVTM, CDR2 ANQGSEA. Trimming took off 4 bases at V and 6 bases at J, with 7 bases between the two ends. CDR3 in amino acids: CSVALPNEQFF. The CDR3 DNA reads TGCAGCGTTGCCCTTCCCAATGAGCAGTTCTTC.

V usage is TRBV7-2 and J usage is TRBJ1-2; TRBD1 might be the D (6 bases). V was clipped by 5 bases and J by 7 bases, with 20 bases between them. The length of the CDR3 is 15 residues. Germline CDR1 reads SGHTA; CDR2 reads FQGNSA. DNA of the CDR3: TGTGCCAGCAGCCCCCGGGGGGCGAGGCGGGCTGGCTACACCTTC. It codes for CASSPRGARRAGYTF.

The V and J genes are TRBV3-1 (or the pseudogene TRBV3-2) and TRBJ1-3; D is unclear. The CDR3 is made up of 16 amino acids. Germline V gene sequence: CDR1 LGHDT, CDR2 YNNKEL (reference sequence). The germline V and J ends were trimmed by 0 bases and 0 bases, with 9 bases remaining between them. The CDR3 nucleotides read TGTGCCAGCAGCCAAGATGTCAGGCCCTCTGGAAACACCATATATTTT. Translation: CASSQDVRPSGNTIYF.

The chain carries TRBV19 and TRBJ1-2; unclear D gene. CDR1 is LNHDA and CDR2 is SQIVND in the germline V gene (reference sequence). The CDR3 totals 14 residues. V dropped 2 bases and J dropped 3 bases, with 10 bases sitting between them. The CDR3 nucleotides read TGTGCCAGTAGTATAAACAGCTTTGACTATGGCTACACCTTC. Its translation: CASSINSFDYGYTF.

The J gene is TRBJ2-1, the V gene TRBV11-3; TRBD2 matches 13 bases. The germline gives CDR1 SGHNT, CDR2 YENEEA. CDR3 length: 17 amino acids. V lost 0 bases and J lost 4; bases outside the gene matches: 3. CDR3 sequence reads: CASSLDWTSGRYNEQFF. CDR3 nucleotides: TGTGCCAGCAGCTTAGATTGGACTAGCGGGAGATACAATGAGCAGTTCTTC.

The chain uses TRBV28 and TRBJ2-6; no clear D gene. The germline V and J ends were trimmed by 6 bases and 0 bases, with 9 bases remaining between them. Per germline, CDR1 MDHEN and CDR2 SYDVKM. The CDR3 is 15 residues long. CDR3 in DNA: TGTGCCAGCAGCCTACAGTTCTCTGGGGCCAACGTCCTGACTTTC. It translates to CASSLQFSGANVLTF. Full variable domain (outside the CDR3, taken from reference TRBV28 and TRBJ2-6): DVKVTQSSRYLVKRTGEKVFLECVQDMDHENMFWYRQDPGLGLRLIYFSYDVKMKEKGDIPEGYSVSREKKERFSLILESASTNQTSMYLCASSLQFSGANVLTFGAGSRLTVL.

The chain combines TRBV2 with TRBJ2-5, with D tentatively TRBD2 (5 bases). Trimming stripped 2 bases from V and 5 bases from J, with 9 bases between. This CDR3 is built from 13 residues. Germline loops: CDR1 SNHLY, CDR2 FYNNEI. The CDR3, as DNA: TGTGCCAGCAGTGAAAGAGGGTGGGAGACCCAGTACTTC. It translates to CASSERGWETQYF. The full variable domain, rest sourced from reference TRBV2 and TRBJ2-5, is EPEVTQTPSHQVTQMGQEVILRCVPISNHLYFYWYRQILGQKVEFLVSFYNNEISEKSEIFDDQFSVERPDGSNFTLKIRSTKLEDSAMYFCASSERGWETQYFGPGTRLLVL.

This clone was seen just once. This chain uses TRBV27 with TRBJ2-3; no clear D gene. The germline CDR1 and CDR2 sequences are MNHEY and SMNVEV (reference sequence). CDR3 size: 11 residues. The V gene lost 5 bases and the J gene lost 5 bases, with 5 bases spanning the gap. The CDR3, as DNA: TGTGCCAGCAGTCTCGGAGATACGCAGTATTTT. Translated: CASSLGDTQYF.

CDR3 nucleotide sequence: TGTGCCAGCAGCGTAGGGCTAGCCGGCCACGAGCAGTACTTC. This codes for CASSVGLAGHEQYF. The chain employs TRBV9 and TRBJ2-7; a possible D gene is TRBD2 (5 bases). V lost 0 bases and J lost 5, with 12 bases in between. Germline V lookup: CDR1 SGDLS, CDR2 YYNGEE. The CDR3 has 14 amino acids.

V usage is TRBV19 and J usage is TRBJ2-1; tentatively, D is TRBD2 (6 bases). Per the germline V gene, CDR1 is LNHDA and CDR2 is SQIVND (reference sequence). The CDR3 has 16 amino acids. Trimming stripped 4 bases from V and 2 bases from J, with 15 bases between. The CDR3 DNA is TGTGCCAGTAGTAATCTAGCGCACAGCACCTACAATGAGCAGTTCTTC. Residues: CASSNLAHSTYNEQFF.

The V call is TRBV27, the J call TRBJ1-1, with 9 bases that match TRBD1. Losses at the gene ends were 4 bases for V and 1 base for J; bases not matched to a gene: 7. The CDR3 runs 16 residues. CDR1 is MNHEY and CDR2 is SMNVEV in the germline V gene (reference sequence). The CDR3 DNA reads as TGTGCCAGCAGTTCCCTGACAGGGGGGAGGAACACTGAAGCTTTCTTT. Protein sequence: CASSSLTGGRNTEAFF.

V is TRBV9 and J is TRBJ1-5, with 12 bases that match TRBD1. Germline-derived CDR1 and CDR2 are SGDLS and YYNGEE. The CDR3 is 19 amino acids. V was clipped by 1 base and J by 9 bases; unmatched bases: 17. The CDR3 DNA reads TGTGCCAGCAGCGTAAGCCCCATGGACAGGGACAGGGGGCTATTGCCCCAGCATTTT. Its translation: CASSVSPMDRDRGLLPQHF. Together with reference TRBV9 and TRBJ1-5, the CDR3 gives the full variable domain: DSGVTQTPKHLITATGQRVTLRCSPRSGDLSVYWYQQSLDQGLQFLIQYYNGEERAKGNILERFSAQQFPDLHSELNLSSLELGDSALYFCASSVSPMDRDRGLLPQHFGDGTRLSIL.